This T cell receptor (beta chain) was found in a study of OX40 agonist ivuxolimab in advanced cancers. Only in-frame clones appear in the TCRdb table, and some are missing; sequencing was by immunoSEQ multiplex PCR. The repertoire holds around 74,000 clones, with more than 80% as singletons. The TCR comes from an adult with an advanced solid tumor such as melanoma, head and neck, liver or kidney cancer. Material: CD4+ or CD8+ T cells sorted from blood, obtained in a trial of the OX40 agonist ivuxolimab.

CDR3 bases: TGTGCCAGCAGCTTGGACAGACGATATGGCTACACCTTC. Translating gives CASSLDRRYGYTF. The V and J genes are TRBV5-8 and TRBJ1-2; D is unresolved. The CDR3 sequence is 13 residues long. Germline V CDR1 and CDR2: SGHTS, YDEGEE. Trimming removed 0 bases from V and 5 bases from J, with 8 bases in between.